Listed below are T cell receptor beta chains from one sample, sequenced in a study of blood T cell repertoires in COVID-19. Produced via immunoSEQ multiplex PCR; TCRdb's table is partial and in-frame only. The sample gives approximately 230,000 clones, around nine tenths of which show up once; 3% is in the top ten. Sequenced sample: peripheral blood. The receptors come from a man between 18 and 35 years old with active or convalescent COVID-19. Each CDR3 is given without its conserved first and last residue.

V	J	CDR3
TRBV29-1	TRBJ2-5	SVVVTSGVGTQY
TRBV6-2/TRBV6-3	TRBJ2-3	ASSPVSSTDTQY
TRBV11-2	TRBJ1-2	ASKRQGQFGYT
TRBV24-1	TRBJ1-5	ATSDPGSNQPQH
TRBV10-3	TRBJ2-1	AISYGLAERSRF
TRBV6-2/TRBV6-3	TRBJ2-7	ASSKARGGTGGEQY
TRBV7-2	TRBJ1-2	ASSHGDRGTGYT
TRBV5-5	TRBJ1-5	ASSPPGQPQH
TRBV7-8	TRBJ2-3	ASSLVLGGGRGTDTQY
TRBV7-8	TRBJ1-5	ASSLTGAVQPQH
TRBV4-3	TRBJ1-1	ASSPAGGLSTEAF
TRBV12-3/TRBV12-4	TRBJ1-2	ASSFRGYGYT
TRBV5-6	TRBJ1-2	ASSPGTGDYNYGYT
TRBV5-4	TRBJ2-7	ASSLDPGTSGLFSYEQY
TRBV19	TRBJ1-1	ASSYRTALNTEAF
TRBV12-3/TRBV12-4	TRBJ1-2	ASSDRGGYT
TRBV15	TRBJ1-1	ATARQQNTEAF
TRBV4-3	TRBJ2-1	ASSQDPPGGLAGILEQF
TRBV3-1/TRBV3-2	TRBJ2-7	ASSQEERGGYEQY
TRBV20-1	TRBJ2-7	SARTGTGRY
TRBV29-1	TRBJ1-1	SVAKNTEAF
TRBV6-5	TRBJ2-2	ASIGQLNTGELF
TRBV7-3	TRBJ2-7	ASNRLEEQY
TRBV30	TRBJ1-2	AWSRTGQGVSYT
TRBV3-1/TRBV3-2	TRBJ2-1	ASSQAGSYNEQF
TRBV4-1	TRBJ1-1	ASSQDFGNTEAF
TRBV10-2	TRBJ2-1	ASSESETYSYNEQF